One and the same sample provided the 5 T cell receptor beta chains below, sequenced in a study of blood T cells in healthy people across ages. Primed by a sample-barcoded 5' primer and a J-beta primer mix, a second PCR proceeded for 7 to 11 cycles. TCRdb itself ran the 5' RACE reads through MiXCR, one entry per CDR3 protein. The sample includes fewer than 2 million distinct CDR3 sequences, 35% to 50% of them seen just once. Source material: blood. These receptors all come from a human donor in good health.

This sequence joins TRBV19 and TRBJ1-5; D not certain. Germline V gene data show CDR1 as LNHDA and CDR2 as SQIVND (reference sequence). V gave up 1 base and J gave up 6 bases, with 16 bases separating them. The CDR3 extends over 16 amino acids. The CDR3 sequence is CASSIVFTASSQPQHF. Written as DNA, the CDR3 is TGTGCCAGTAGTATAGTCTTTACAGCTTCTAGTCAGCCCCAGCATTTT.

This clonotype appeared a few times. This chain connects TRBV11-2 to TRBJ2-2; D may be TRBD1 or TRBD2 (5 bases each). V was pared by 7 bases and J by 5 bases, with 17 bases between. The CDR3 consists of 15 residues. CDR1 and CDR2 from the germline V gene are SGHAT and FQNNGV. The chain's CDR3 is CASNPGTSWTGELFF. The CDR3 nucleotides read TGTGCCAGCAACCCCGGGACCAGCTGGACCGGGGAGCTGTTTTTT.

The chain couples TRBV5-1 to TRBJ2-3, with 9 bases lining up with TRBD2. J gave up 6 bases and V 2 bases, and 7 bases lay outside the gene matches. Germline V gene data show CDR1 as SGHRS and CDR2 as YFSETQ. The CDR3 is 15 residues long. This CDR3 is CASSFPSGEVDTQYF. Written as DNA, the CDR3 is TGCGCCAGCAGCTTCCCTAGCGGGGAGGTGGATACGCAGTATTTT.

The CDR3 DNA reads as TGTGCCAGCAGCTTGTTGTGGCGGTCCTATGGCTACACCTTC. Amino acid sequence: CASSLLWRSYGYTF. The chain combines TRBV5-5 with TRBJ1-2; D not certain. Germline V CDR1 and CDR2: SGHKS, YYEKEE (reference sequence). The CDR3 covers 14 residues. V was clipped by 1 base and J by 4 bases, with 11 bases between them.

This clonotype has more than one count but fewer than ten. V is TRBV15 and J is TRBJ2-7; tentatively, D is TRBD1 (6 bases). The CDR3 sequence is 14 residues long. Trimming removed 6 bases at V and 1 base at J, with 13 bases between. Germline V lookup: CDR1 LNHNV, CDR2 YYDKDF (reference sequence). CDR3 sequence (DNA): TGTGCCACCAGGAAAGACAGGACGTCCTACGAGCAGTACTTC. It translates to CATRKDRTSYEQYF. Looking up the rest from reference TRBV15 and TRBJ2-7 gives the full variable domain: DAMVIQNPRYQVTQFGKPVTLSCSQTLNHNVMYWYQQKSSQAPKLLFHYYDKDFNNEADTPDNFQSRRPNTSFCFLDIRSPGLGDTAMYLCATRKDRTSYEQYFGPGTRLTVT.